This TCR beta chain was identified in a study of identical twins. General study results and limits: Out-of-frame TCR alpha sharing observed in monozygotic twins exceeded model estimates. Twins showed weaker excess sharing in their beta out-of-frame sequences.

A note on this clonotype: Its matching antigen is unknown.

Carrying unique molecular identifiers, the cDNA also gained a universal primer site through template switching. TCRdb redid the calling of the 5' RACE reads with MiXCR, one entry per CDR3 protein. The sample consists of some 260,000 distinct CDR3 sequences, over 11% of them appearing once. Healthy Caucasians, and only they, were the donors. CDR1 is SQVTM and CDR2 is ANQGSEA in the germline V gene. The V and J ends lost 7 bases and 4 bases, in that order; junction bases with no gene match: 6. CDR3 length equals 12 residues. This chain links TRBV29-1 with TRBJ1-2, with TRBD1 matching 7 bases. The sequence came from a woman aged 18-29 years in good health. Sequencing was performed on memory (CD45RO+) T cells sorted from blood. The DNA of the CDR3 is TGCAGCGCCACAGACAGGGTCTATGGCTACACCTTC. It translates to CSATDRVYGYTF. The full variable domain, rest sourced from reference TRBV29-1 and TRBJ1-2, is SAVISQKPSRDICQRGTSLTIQCQVDSQVTMMFWYRQQPGQSLTLIATANQGSEATYESGFVIDKFPISRPNLTFSTLTVSNMSPEDSSIYLCSATDRVYGYTFGSGTRLTVV.